The rows below give T cell receptor beta chains drawn from one sample of a study of shared clonotypes between healthy human individuals. Only in-frame clones appear in the TCRdb table, and some are missing; sequencing was by immunoSEQ multiplex PCR. The top ten clones hold roughly 2% of a sample with hundreds of thousands of clones, less than 80% of them seen once. The sequenced material came from memory CD4+ T cells sorted from blood. These receptors came from a woman aged 25 to 45 in good health. The CDR3 runs from the conserved cysteine through the conserved F or W. Fields, in order: D gene, clone size, V gene, J gene, CDR3 protein, CDR3 DNA. D genes are given only for firm matches. The size field is filled for only some rows; it gives once, few, many or a size class.

TRBD2	-	TRBV5-1	TRBJ2-6	CASSGLAGGSGANVLTF	TGCGCCAGCAGCGGGCTAGCGGGAGGCTCCGGGGCCAACGTCCTGACTTTC
-	-	TRBV6-6	TRBJ2-7	CASSSPFGGYEQYF	TGTGCCAGCAGTTCCCCGTTCGGTGGCTACGAGCAGTACTTC
-	-	TRBV5-1	TRBJ2-1	CASSLDLRVRSINEQFF	TGCGCCAGCAGCTTGGACCTCCGTGTAAGGTCTATAAATGAGCAGTTCTTC
TRBD2	-	TRBV9	TRBJ2-7	CASSVQTSGYEQYF	TGTGCCAGCAGCGTCCAGACTAGCGGGTACGAGCAGTACTTC
-	few	TRBV28	TRBJ2-1	CAAAGPADNEQFF	TGTGCCGCCGCGGGCCCCGCGGACAATGAGCAGTTCTTC
TRBD1	-	TRBV6-1	TRBJ2-7	CASRKGQGSSYEQYF	TGTGCCAGCAGAAAAGGACAGGGGAGCTCCTACGAGCAGTACTTC
TRBD2	few	TRBV7-9	TRBJ2-7	CASSQTTSGTYEQYF	TGTGCCAGCAGCCAAACGACTAGCGGCACCTACGAGCAGTACTTC
-	-	TRBV27	TRBJ2-1	CASSVSPRGGEQFF	TGTGCCAGCAGTGTCTCACCCCGGGGCGGGGAGCAGTTCTTC
-	-	TRBV7-9	TRBJ2-7	CASSLDGRTYEQYF	TGTGCCAGCAGCTTAGACGGCAGAACCTACGAGCAGTACTTC
-	few	TRBV7-9	TRBJ1-3	CASSSLWTTKSGNTIYF	TGTGCCAGCAGCTCGCTCTGGACCACAAAATCTGGAAACACCATATATTTT
TRBD2	once	TRBV4-2	TRBJ2-7	CASSRTSGSRTYEQYF	TGTGCCAGCAGCAGGACTAGCGGGAGTCGAACCTACGAGCAGTACTTC
-	-	TRBV27	TRBJ2-4	CASSSDYTAKNIQYF	TGTGCCAGCAGTTCCGACTACACAGCCAAAAACATTCAGTACTTC
TRBD2	-	TRBV5-5	TRBJ2-5	CASSLVPAGGQETQYF	TGTGCCAGCAGCTTGGTCCCAGCGGGAGGTCAAGAGACCCAGTACTTC
TRBD2	-	TRBV11-2	TRBJ2-2	CASSLLRAGVSGELFF	TGTGCCAGCAGCCTTCTAAGAGCGGGAGTATCGGGGGAGCTGTTTTTT
-	-	TRBV5-1	TRBJ1-1	CASSRSGVNTEAFF	TGCGCCAGCTCGAGATCCGGGGTGAACACTGAAGCTTTCTTT
-	few	TRBV7-6	TRBJ2-2	CASSRTGGVNTGELFF	TGTGCCAGCAGCCGCACAGGAGGGGTGAACACCGGGGAGCTGTTTTTT
TRBD2	-	TRBV18	TRBJ2-1	CASSPAAGDAYNEQFF	TGTGCCAGCTCACCAGCGGCGGGAGACGCCTACAATGAGCAGTTCTTC
-	-	TRBV20-1	TRBJ2-3	CSASYADTQYF	TGCAGTGCTAGTTATGCGGATACGCAGTATTTT
TRBD1	once	TRBV18	TRBJ1-2	CASSPLRGPGYTF	TGTGCCAGCTCACCACTCAGGGGGCCCGGCTACACCTTC
-	-	TRBV23-1	TRBJ1-2	CASSHSRLIYGYTF	TGCGCCAGCAGTCACAGTCGACTGATCTATGGCTACACCTTC
TRBD2	-	TRBV7-3	TRBJ2-5	CASSRSGRSETQYF	TGTGCCAGCAGCCGTAGCGGGAGATCGGAGACCCAGTACTTC
-	once	TRBV4-2	TRBJ1-2	CASSQDLGDDGYTF	TGTGCCAGCAGCCAAGATCTCGGGGATGATGGCTACACCTTC
-	-	TRBV19	TRBJ1-2	CASTLSVEYGYTF	TGTGCCAGTACCCTCTCTGTTGAGTATGGCTACACCTTC
TRBD1	once	TRBV29-1	TRBJ1-2	CSVGDRTNYGYTF	TGCAGCGTGGGGGACAGAACTAACTATGGCTACACCTTC
-	-	TRBV25-1	TRBJ2-7	CASSERTVGAGSYEQYF	TGTGCCAGCAGCGAACGGACAGTCGGTGCTGGGTCCTACGAGCAGTACTTC
-	once	TRBV6-1	TRBJ2-2	CASRKGSGELFF	TGTGCCAGCAGGAAGGGGTCCGGGGAGCTGTTTTTT
-	few	TRBV19	TRBJ1-2	CASSKPTHDGYTF	TGTGCCAGTAGTAAACCCACCCACGATGGCTACACCTTC
TRBD1	-	TRBV19	TRBJ2-5	CASSIRKMDRGVQETQYF	TGTGCCAGTAGTATCCGAAAAATGGACAGGGGAGTGCAAGAGACCCAGTACTTC
-	few	TRBV7-9	TRBJ1-4	CASSFRQSEKLFF	TGTGCCAGCAGCTTTAGACAGAGTGAAAAACTGTTTTTT
TRBD1	once	TRBV6-1	TRBJ1-1	CASRELGTERRVRNTEAFF	TGTGCCAGCAGGGAACTTGGGACAGAGAGACGTGTTCGGAACACTGAAGCTTTCTTT
TRBD2	once	TRBV30	TRBJ2-3	CAWSGLAGADTQYF	TGTGCCTGGAGTGGACTAGCGGGAGCAGATACGCAGTATTTT